This T cell receptor beta chain appears in the sequencing data of a study of blood T cell repertoires in COVID-19. On the study more broadly: PBMCs, B-cell-depleted T cells, or T cells were the source of the cDNA or gDNA that made up the material.

Method: immunoSEQ multiplex PCR; TCRdb's copy keeps in-frame clones and lacks some. The data contain roughly 230,000 clones, around 81% of them singletons. All enrollees were roughly 18 to 89 years old and from some 24 US areas. Clinical histories supplied by participants themselves formed the basis of cohort assignment. In Cohort 3, a recovered donor had either two negative PCRs, clearance, or symptom resolution. This CDR3 has 13 residues. V was cut by 2 bases and J by 5 bases, with 8 bases left in between. The V gene's germline CDR1 is SGDLS and CDR2 YYNGEE. The chain combines TRBV9 with TRBJ1-3; D is perhaps TRBD1 (5 bases). Sequencing was performed on PBMCs or T cells enriched from blood (not recorded which). The TCR comes from a man aged 45-65 years who had recovered from COVID-19. The CDR3 loop reads CASSVQGRNTIYF. DNA for the CDR3: TGTGCCAGCAGCGTCCAGGGTAGAAACACCATATATTTT.